This T cell receptor beta chain was retrieved from a study of CD8+ T cells in alopecia areata. Germline V gives CDR1 MGHRA, CDR2 YSYEKL. CDR3 length: 15 amino acids. V lost 0 bases and J 5 bases, leaving 13 bases between the germline ends. General study points: Sequences from scalp samples also cover resident alphabeta T cells of normal skin.

Reverse transcription of extracted RNA yielded cDNA, which provided the sequencing template. Sequencing was performed with immunoSEQ multiplex PCR; in TCRdb, only in-frame clones are kept and a portion is missing. This sample yields 150,000 to 200,000 clones, of which about 63% are seen a single time; about 15% belongs to the top ten. Collected material from alopecia areata patients comprised lesional scalp punch biopsies and peripheral blood. Comment on this clone: No antigen is known for it.

The chain recombines TRBV4-1 with TRBJ2-5; D might be TRBD1 (6 bases). The TCR originated in a human donor with alopecia areata. Material: CD4+ T cells sorted from blood, obtained at week 0. CDR3: CASSQDNRVIETQYF. For the CDR3, the DNA is TGCGCCAGCAGCCAAGATAACAGGGTAATCGAGACCCAGTACTTC.